The rows below give T cell receptor beta chains drawn from one sample of a study of graft-versus-host responses after intestinal transplantation. Their target antigens are unknown. Sequencing was performed with immunoSEQ multiplex PCR; in TCRdb, only in-frame clones are kept and a portion is missing. The repertoire includes about 120,000 clones, approximately 95% of them detected once, and under 3.5% sits in the top ten. The sequencing used unstimulated CD8+ T cells sorted from spleen or lymph node cells, collected before intestinal transplant. These receptors originate from a human donor who received an intestinal transplant. Each CDR3 is given with its conserved first and last residue. D genes are given only for firm matches.

v_gene	d_gene	j_gene	CDR3aa	CDR3nt
TRBV28	NA	TRBJ1-5	CASSLGRQPQHF	TGTGCCAGCAGTTTAGGTCGTCAGCCCCAGCATTTT
TRBV7-9	TRBD1	TRBJ1-2	CASSLGQKYGYTF	TGTGCCAGCAGCTTGGGACAGAAGTATGGCTACACCTTC
TRBV11-2	TRBD2	TRBJ2-7	CASSLRGWGLAGDPYEQYF	TGTGCCAGCAGCTTACGCGGTTGGGGGCTAGCGGGAGACCCCTACGAGCAGTACTTC
TRBV30	TRBD2	TRBJ2-7	CAWSVSGRDEQYF	TGTGCCTGGAGTGTTAGCGGGAGAGACGAGCAGTACTTC
TRBV27	NA	TRBJ2-7	CASSPTTAPYEQYF	TGTGCCAGCAGTCCCACGACAGCCCCCTACGAGCAGTACTTC
TRBV28	TRBD2	TRBJ2-7	CASRGAGGLYEQYF	TGTGCCAGCAGGGGAGCGGGAGGCTTATACGAGCAGTACTTC
TRBV9	TRBD1	TRBJ1-2	CASSATTGEGGGYTF	TGTGCCAGCAGCGCTACCACAGGGGAGGGTGGAGGCTACACCTTC
TRBV9	NA	TRBJ2-2	CASSVGGGTGELFF	TGTGCCAGCAGCGTCGGAGGAGGCACCGGGGAGCTGTTTTTT
TRBV16	NA	TRBJ2-7	CASSPGEGQTGEQYF	TGTGCCAGCAGCCCGGGGGAGGGACAGACAGGCGAGCAGTACTTC
TRBV5-1	TRBD1	TRBJ2-7	CASSLTGTVLYEQYF	TGCGCCAGCAGCTTGACTGGGACAGTTCTCTACGAGCAGTACTTC
TRBV9	TRBD2	TRBJ2-7	CASSQREDFYEQYF	TGTGCCAGCAGTCAGCGGGAGGATTTCTACGAGCAGTACTTC
TRBV7-2	NA	TRBJ2-1	CASSLVGWMDEQFF	TGTGCCAGCAGCTTAGTAGGGTGGATGGATGAGCAGTTCTTC
TRBV4-1	TRBD1	TRBJ1-1	CASSLTGGTEAFF	TGCGCCAGCAGCCTCACAGGGGGCACTGAAGCTTTCTTT
TRBV4-1	NA	TRBJ1-4	CASSLLDPEKLFF	TGCGCCAGCAGCCTCTTAGACCCCGAAAAACTGTTTTTT
TRBV19	NA	TRBJ2-7	CASKTGGGGFYEQYF	TGTGCCAGTAAGACGGGCGGCGGAGGCTTCTACGAGCAGTACTTC
TRBV2	TRBD1	TRBJ2-1	CASSVQGISYNEQFF	TGTGCCAGCAGCGTACAGGGGATCTCCTACAATGAGCAGTTCTTC
TRBV11-2	NA	TRBJ2-3	CASSSPGSNSTDTQYF	TGTGCCAGCAGCTCACCCGGGAGTAATAGCACAGATACGCAGTATTTT
TRBV5-3	NA	TRBJ2-5	CASSLVRLAQVTQYF	TGTGCCAGCAGCTTGGTTCGTCTAGCTCAGGTGACCCAGTACTTC
TRBV28	TRBD1	TRBJ1-5	CASRDRDNQPQHF	TGTGCCAGCAGGGACAGGGATAATCAGCCCCAGCATTTT
TRBV27	TRBD1	TRBJ2-7	CASSFGQGGLDEQYF	TGTGCCAGCAGTTTTGGACAGGGTGGATTGGACGAGCAGTACTTC
TRBV5-1	TRBD1	TRBJ2-7	CASSQRQGPYEQYF	TGCGCCAGCAGCCAGAGACAGGGGCCCTACGAGCAGTACTTC
TRBV2	TRBD1	TRBJ2-3	CASIVDRAEADTQYF	TGTGCCAGCATCGTAGACAGGGCCGAAGCAGATACGCAGTATTTT
TRBV13	TRBD2	TRBJ2-1	CASSWQTSGSYNEQFF	TGTGCCAGCAGCTGGCAGACTAGCGGGAGCTACAATGAGCAGTTCTTC
TRBV30	NA	TRBJ2-7	CACLTGTSYEQYF	TGTGCCTGCTTAACAGGGACCTCCTACGAGCAGTACTTC
TRBV9	NA	TRBJ2-5	CASSVVPGETQYF	TGTGCCAGCAGCGTTGTCCCCGGGGAGACCCAGTACTTC
TRBV7-8	NA	TRBJ1-5	CASSSYEADRHQPQHF	TGTGCCAGCAGCTCATACGAGGCCGACAGGCATCAGCCCCAGCATTTT
TRBV28	NA	TRBJ1-4	CASSLIGKANEKLFF	TGTGCCAGCAGTTTAATAGGAAAAGCTAATGAAAAACTGTTTTTT
TRBV11-3	NA	TRBJ2-1	CASSFTGTGSYNEQFF	TGTGCCAGCAGCTTCACCGGGACTGGCTCCTACAATGAGCAGTTCTTC
TRBV7-9	TRBD1	TRBJ1-4	CASSLGRTGTGFEKLFF	TGTGCCAGCAGCTTAGGACGAACCGGGACAGGGTTTGAAAAACTGTTTTTT